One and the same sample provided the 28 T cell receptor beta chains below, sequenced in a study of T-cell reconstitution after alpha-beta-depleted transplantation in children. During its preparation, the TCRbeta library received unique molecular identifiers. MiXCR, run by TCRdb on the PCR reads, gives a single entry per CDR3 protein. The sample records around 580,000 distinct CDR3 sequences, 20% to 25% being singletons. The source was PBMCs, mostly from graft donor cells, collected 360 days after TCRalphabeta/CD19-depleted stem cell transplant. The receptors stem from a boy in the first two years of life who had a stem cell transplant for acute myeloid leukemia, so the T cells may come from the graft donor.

CDR3 in DNA: TGTGCCAGCAGCTTGGGACAGGGGGACCAAGAGACCCAGTACTTC. It translates to CASSLGQGDQETQYF. The chain employs TRBV7-6 and TRBJ2-5; TRBD1 matches 11 bases. Germline trimming cut 3 bases from V and 0 bases from J; bases unmatched to any gene: 0. Germline assignment: CDR1 SGHVS and CDR2 FNYEAQ. CDR3 length equals 15 residues.

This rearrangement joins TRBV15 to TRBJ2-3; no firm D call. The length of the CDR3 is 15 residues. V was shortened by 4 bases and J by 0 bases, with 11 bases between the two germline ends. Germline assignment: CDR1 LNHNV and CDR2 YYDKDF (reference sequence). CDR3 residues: CATSTSTTSTDTQYF. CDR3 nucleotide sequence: TGTGCCACCAGCACCTCTACTACTAGCACAGATACGCAGTATTTT.

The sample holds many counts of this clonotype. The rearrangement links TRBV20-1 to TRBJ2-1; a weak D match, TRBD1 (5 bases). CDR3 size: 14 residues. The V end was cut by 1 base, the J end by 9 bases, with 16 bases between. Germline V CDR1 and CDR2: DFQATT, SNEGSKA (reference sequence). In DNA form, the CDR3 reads TGCAGTGCTAGAGTACCCGAAGGGGTTGGTGAGCAGTTCTTC. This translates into CSARVPEGVGEQFF.

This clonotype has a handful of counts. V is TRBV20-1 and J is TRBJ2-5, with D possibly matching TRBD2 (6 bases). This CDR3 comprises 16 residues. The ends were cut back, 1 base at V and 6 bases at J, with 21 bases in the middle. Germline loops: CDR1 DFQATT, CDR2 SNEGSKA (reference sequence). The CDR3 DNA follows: TGCAGTGCTAGAGCTTATTGGGGGGTTAGTAGGAAGACCCAGTACTTC. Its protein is CSARAYWGVSRKTQYF.

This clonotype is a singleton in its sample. The CDR3 loop is CASRRRGVNEQFF. In nucleotides, the CDR3 is TGTGCCAGCAGGCGGCGGGGGGTCAATGAGCAGTTCTTC. The chain carries TRBV28 and TRBJ2-1, with 8 bases that match TRBD2. Germline V lookup: CDR1 MDHEN, CDR2 SYDVKM. V lost 6 bases, J lost 6 bases, and 4 bases stayed unmatched. This CDR3 spans 13 amino acids.

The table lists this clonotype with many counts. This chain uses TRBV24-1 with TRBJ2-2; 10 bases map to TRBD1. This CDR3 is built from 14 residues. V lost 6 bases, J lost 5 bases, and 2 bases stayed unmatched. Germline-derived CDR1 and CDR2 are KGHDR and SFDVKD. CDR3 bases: TGTGCCACCAGTTGGACAGGGGGAACCGGGGAGCTGTTTTTT. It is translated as CATSWTGGTGELFF.

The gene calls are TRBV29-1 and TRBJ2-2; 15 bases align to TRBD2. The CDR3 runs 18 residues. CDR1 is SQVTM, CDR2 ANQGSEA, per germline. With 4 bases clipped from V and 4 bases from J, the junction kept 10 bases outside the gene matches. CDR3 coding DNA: TGCAGCGTTGGCAAGGGACTAGCGGGGGGTTCGATCACCGGGGAGCTGTTTTTT. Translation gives CSVGKGLAGGSITGELFF.

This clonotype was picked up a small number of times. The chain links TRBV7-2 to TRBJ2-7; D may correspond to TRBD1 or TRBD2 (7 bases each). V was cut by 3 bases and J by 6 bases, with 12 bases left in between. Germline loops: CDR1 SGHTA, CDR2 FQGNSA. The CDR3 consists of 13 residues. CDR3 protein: CASSFDREGEQYF. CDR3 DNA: TGTGCCAGCAGCTTTGACAGGGAGGGCGAGCAGTACTTC.

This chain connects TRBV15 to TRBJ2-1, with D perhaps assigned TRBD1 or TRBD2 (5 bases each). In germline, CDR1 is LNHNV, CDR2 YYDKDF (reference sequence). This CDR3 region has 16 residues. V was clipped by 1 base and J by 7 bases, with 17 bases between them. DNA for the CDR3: TGTGCCACCAGCAGAGGTCCGGGACCCCCCTTGAATGAGCAGTTCTTC. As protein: CATSRGPGPPLNEQFF.

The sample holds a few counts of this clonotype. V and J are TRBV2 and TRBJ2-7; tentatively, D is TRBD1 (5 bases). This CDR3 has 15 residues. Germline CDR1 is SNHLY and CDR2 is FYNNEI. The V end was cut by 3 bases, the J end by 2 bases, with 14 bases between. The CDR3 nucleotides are TGTGCCAGCAGTGATGGAATGGCAGGGCCCTACGAGCAGTACGTC. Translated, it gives CASSDGMAGPYEQYV.

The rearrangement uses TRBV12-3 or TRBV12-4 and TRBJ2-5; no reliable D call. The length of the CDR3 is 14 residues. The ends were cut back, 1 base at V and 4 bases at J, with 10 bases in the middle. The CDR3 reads CASSLVRSRETQYF. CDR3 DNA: TGTGCCAGCAGTTTAGTCAGGTCCCGAGAGACCCAGTACTTC.

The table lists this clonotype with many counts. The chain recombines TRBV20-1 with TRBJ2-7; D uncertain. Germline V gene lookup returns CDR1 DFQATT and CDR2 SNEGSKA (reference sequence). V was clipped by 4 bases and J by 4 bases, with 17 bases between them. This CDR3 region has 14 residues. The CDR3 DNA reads TGCAGTGCTACCTCGCATTGGGCGTTATACGAGCAGTACTTC. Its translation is CSATSHWALYEQYF.

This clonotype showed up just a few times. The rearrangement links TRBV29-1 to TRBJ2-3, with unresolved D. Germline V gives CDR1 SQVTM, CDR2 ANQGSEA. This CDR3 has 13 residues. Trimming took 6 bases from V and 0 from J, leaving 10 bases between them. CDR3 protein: CSVAQTSTDTQYF. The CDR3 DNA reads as TGCAGCGTCGCCCAGACAAGCACAGATACGCAGTATTTT.

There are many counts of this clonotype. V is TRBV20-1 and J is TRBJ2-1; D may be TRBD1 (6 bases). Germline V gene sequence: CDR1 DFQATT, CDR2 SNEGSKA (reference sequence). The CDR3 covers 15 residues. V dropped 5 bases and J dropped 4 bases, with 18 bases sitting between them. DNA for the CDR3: TGCAGTGCTCCACCGGGACAAGTTCCTTACAATGAGCAGTTCTTC. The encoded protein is CSAPPGQVPYNEQFF.

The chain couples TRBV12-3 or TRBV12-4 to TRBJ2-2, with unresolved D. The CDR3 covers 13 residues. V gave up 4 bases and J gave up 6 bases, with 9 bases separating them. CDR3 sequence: CASSSSPAGELFF. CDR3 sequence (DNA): TGTGCCAGCAGTTCGTCCCCCGCCGGGGAGCTGTTTTTT.

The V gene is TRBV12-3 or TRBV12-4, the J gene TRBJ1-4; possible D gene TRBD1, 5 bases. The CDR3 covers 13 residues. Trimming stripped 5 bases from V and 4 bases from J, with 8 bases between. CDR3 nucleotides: TGTGCCAGCAGTCCCGACAGTAATGAAAAACTGTTTTTT. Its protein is CASSPDSNEKLFF.

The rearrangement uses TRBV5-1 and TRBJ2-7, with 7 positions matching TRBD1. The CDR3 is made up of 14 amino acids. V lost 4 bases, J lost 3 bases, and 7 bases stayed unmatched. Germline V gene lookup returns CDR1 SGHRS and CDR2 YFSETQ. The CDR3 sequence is CASSTQGMGYEQYF. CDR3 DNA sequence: TGCGCCAGCAGCACACAGGGGATGGGCTACGAGCAGTACTTC.

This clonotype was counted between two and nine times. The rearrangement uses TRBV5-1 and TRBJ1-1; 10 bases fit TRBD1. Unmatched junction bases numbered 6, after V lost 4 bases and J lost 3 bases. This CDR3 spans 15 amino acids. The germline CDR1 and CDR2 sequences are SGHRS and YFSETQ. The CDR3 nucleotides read TGCGCCAGCAGCGTATTGGGACAGGGGCACACTGAAGCTTTCTTT. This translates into CASSVLGQGHTEAFF. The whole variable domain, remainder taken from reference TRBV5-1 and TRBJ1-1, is KAGVTQTPRYLIKTRGQQVTLSCSPISGHRSVSWYQQTPGQGLQFLFEYFSETQRNKGNFPGRFSGRQFSNSRSEMNVSTLELGDSALYLCASSVLGQGHTEAFFGQGTRLTVV.

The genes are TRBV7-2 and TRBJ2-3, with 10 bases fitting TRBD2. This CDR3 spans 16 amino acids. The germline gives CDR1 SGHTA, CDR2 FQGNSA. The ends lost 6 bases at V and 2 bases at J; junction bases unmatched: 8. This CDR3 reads CASSLLSGGTTDTQYF. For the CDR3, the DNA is TGTGCCAGCAGTCTTCTTAGCGGGGGGACCACAGATACGCAGTATTTT.

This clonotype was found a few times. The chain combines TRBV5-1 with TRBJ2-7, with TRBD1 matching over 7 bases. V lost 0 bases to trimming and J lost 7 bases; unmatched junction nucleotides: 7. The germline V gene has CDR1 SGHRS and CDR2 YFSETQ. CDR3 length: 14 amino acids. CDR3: CASSLDRGAKEQYF. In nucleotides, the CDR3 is TGCGCCAGCAGCTTGGACAGGGGAGCGAAGGAGCAGTACTTC.

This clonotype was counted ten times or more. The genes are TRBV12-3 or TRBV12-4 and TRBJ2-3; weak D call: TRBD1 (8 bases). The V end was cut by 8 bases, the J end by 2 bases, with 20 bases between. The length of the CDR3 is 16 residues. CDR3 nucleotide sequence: TGTGCCAGCGGGGGGGACAGGAGACTCCACACAGATACGCAGTATTTT. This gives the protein CASGGDRRLHTDTQYF.

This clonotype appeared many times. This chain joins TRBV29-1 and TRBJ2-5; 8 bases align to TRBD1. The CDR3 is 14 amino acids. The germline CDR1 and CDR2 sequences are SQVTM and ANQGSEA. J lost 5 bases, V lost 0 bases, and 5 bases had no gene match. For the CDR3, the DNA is TGCAGCGTTGAAGATCAGGGGGCTGGGGAGACCCAGTACTTC. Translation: CSVEDQGAGETQYF. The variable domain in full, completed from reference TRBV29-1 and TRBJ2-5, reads SAVISQKPSRDICQRGTSLTIQCQVDSQVTMMFWYRQQPGQSLTLIATANQGSEATYESGFVIDKFPISRPNLTFSTLTVSNMSPEDSSIYLCSVEDQGAGETQYFGPGTRLLVL.

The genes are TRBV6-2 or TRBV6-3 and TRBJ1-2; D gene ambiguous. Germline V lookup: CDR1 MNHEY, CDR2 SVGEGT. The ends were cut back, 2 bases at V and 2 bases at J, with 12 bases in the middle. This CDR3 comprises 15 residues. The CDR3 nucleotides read TGTGCCAGCAGTTACATTCCAGGAAAGAACTATGGCTACACCTTC. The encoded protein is CASSYIPGKNYGYTF.

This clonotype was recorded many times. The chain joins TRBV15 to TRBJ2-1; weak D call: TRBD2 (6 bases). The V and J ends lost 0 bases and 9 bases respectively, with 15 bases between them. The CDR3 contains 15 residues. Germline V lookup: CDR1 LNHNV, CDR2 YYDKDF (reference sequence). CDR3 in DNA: TGTGCCACCAGCAGAGATCCGGGAAAGGGAGGTGAGCAGTTCTTC. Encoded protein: CATSRDPGKGGEQFF.

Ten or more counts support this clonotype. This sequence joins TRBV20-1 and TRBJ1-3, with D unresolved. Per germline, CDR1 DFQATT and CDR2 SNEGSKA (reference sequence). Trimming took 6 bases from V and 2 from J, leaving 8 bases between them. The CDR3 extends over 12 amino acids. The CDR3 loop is CSAPTAGNTIYF. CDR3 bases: TGCAGTGCCCCGACGGCTGGAAACACCATATATTTT.

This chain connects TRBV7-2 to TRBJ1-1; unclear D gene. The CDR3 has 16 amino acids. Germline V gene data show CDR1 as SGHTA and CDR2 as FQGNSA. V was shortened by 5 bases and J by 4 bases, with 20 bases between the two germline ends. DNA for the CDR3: TGTGCCAGCAGCCGGCAGCCCACCCGAGGGAGCACTGAAGCTTTCTTT. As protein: CASSRQPTRGSTEAFF.

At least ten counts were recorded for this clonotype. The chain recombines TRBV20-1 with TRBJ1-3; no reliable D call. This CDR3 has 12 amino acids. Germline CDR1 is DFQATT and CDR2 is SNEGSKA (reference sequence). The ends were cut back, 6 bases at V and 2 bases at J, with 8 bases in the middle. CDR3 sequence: CSAVLTGNTIYF. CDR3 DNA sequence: TGCAGTGCCGTGCTTACTGGAAACACCATATATTTT.

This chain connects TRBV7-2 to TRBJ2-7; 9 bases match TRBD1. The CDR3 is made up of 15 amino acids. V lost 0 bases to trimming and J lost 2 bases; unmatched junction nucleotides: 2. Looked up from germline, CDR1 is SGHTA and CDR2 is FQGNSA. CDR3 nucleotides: TGTGCCAGCAGCTTAGCCGGGACAGGGACCTACGAGCAGTACTTC. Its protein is CASSLAGTGTYEQYF.